Listed here are 10 T cell receptor beta chains from one sample, sequenced in a study of cytomegalovirus exposure and HLA in healthy donors. The PCR employed 60 Vbeta primers together with 13 Jbeta primers. The protocol was immunoSEQ multiplex PCR, while the TCRdb copy is restricted to in-frame clones and leaves out a portion. The repertoire consists of more than 85,000 clones, with roughly three quarters occurring once and the leading ten covering less than 10%. The sample taken for sequencing was PBMCs. All receptors come from a female donor in good health and CMV-seronegative.

This clone was detected only a few times. The V and J genes are TRBV6-1 and TRBJ1-2; D not resolved. V lost 8 bases and J 5 bases, leaving 12 bases between the germline ends. CDR1 is MNHNS, CDR2 SASEGT, per germline. This CDR3 has 12 amino acids. DNA for the CDR3: TGTGCCAGCGGGGATGGAGGGTATGGCTACACCTTC. It translates to CASGDGGYGYTF.

The V and J genes are TRBV21-1 and TRBJ1-4; whether TRBD1, the table's D call, matches the DNA was not checked. TRBV21-1 is listed as a pseudogene. This CDR3 has 16 residues. DNA for the CDR3: TGTGCCAGCAGCAAGCCACCGGGACAGGGAAATGAAAAACTGTTTTTT. The encoded protein is CASSKPPGQGNEKLFF.

There are a few counts of this clone. This sequence joins TRBV4-3 and TRBJ2-2; D remains unclear. With 4 bases removed from V and 7 bases from J, the gap between germline ends came to 7 bases. The CDR3 has 12 amino acids. CDR1 is LGHNA and CDR2 is YSLEER in the germline V gene. This CDR3 reads CASSLFIGELFF. The CDR3 coding sequence is TGCGCCAGCAGCCTTTTTATCGGGGAGCTGTTTTTT.

This chain uses TRBV19 with TRBJ2-1, with 12 bases identical to TRBD2. Trimming cost V 6 bases and J 4 bases; bases outside gene matches: 4. The CDR3 loop spans 15 amino acids. Germline V gives CDR1 LNHDA, CDR2 SQIVND (reference sequence). This CDR3 is CASRRLAGEYNEQFF. The CDR3, as DNA: TGTGCCAGTAGAAGACTAGCGGGGGAGTACAATGAGCAGTTCTTC.

This clone was seen more than once but under ten times. This rearrangement joins TRBV6-6 to TRBJ1-5; 7 nucleotides line up with TRBD1. Trimming removed 5 bases from V and 12 bases from J; junction bases left unmatched: 7. CDR1 is MNHNY and CDR2 is SVGAGI in the germline V gene (reference sequence). The CDR3 runs 12 residues. The CDR3 region is CASSTGQQIQHF. The CDR3 bases are TGTGCCAGCAGTACGGGACAGCAGATCCAGCATTTT.

This sequence joins TRBV27 and TRBJ2-7; D unclear. CDR3 length: 11 residues. V was trimmed by 4 bases and J by 2 bases, leaving 3 bases between them. CDR1 is MNHEY, CDR2 SMNVEV, per germline (reference sequence). CDR3 nucleotide sequence: TGTGCCAGCAGTTCAACCTACGAGCAGTACTTC. It specifies CASSSTYEQYF.

As DNA, the CDR3 is TGCGCCAGCAGCCAAGAAGGGACAGGGTCAGGGGGCTACACCTTC. Protein sequence: CASSQEGTGSGGYTF. This chain links TRBV4-1 with TRBJ1-2; 9 positions agree with TRBD1. CDR3 length: 15 amino acids. CDR1 and CDR2 from the germline V gene are MGHRA and YSYEKL. Unmatched junction bases numbered 7, after V lost 0 bases and J lost 8 bases.

The chain employs TRBV9 and TRBJ2-5; D ambiguous. Germline V lookup: CDR1 SGDLS, CDR2 YYNGEE. The CDR3 length is 12 residues. The germline V and J ends were trimmed by 3 bases and 4 bases, with 7 bases remaining between them. The CDR3, as DNA: TGTGCCAGCAGCGCCGGCGGAGAGACCCAGTACTTC. This codes for CASSAGGETQYF. The variable domain in full, with the rest retrieved from reference TRBV9 and TRBJ2-5, is DSGVTQTPKHLITATGQRVTLRCSPRSGDLSVYWYQQSLDQGLQFLIQYYNGEERAKGNILERFSAQQFPDLHSELNLSSLELGDSALYFCASSAGGETQYFGPGTRLLVL.

The table lists this clone with a few counts. The V and J genes are TRBV19 and TRBJ2-1; 7 bases agree with TRBD2. V trimming: 7 bases; J trimming: 2 bases; junction bases outside the gene matches: 5. The CDR3 totals 14 residues. Germline CDR1 is LNHDA and CDR2 is SQIVND (reference sequence). For the CDR3, the DNA is TGTGCCAGTATGTCCCTAGCGGCCTACAATGAGCAGTTCTTC. Protein sequence: CASMSLAAYNEQFF.

The chain is built from TRBV9 and TRBJ2-2; TRBD2 aligns across 15 bases. CDR1 and CDR2 from the germline V gene are SGDLS and YYNGEE. The CDR3 loop spans 17 amino acids. With V trimmed by 5 bases and J by 4 bases, 6 bases remained unmatched. The CDR3 protein is CASRRTSGGASTGELFF. The DNA of the CDR3 is TGTGCCAGCAGGAGGACTAGCGGGGGGGCAAGCACCGGGGAGCTGTTTTTT. Full variable domain (remainder filled in from reference TRBV9 and TRBJ2-2): DSGVTQTPKHLITATGQRVTLRCSPRSGDLSVYWYQQSLDQGLQFLIQYYNGEERAKGNILERFSAQQFPDLHSELNLSSLELGDSALYFCASRRTSGGASTGELFFGEGSRLTVL.